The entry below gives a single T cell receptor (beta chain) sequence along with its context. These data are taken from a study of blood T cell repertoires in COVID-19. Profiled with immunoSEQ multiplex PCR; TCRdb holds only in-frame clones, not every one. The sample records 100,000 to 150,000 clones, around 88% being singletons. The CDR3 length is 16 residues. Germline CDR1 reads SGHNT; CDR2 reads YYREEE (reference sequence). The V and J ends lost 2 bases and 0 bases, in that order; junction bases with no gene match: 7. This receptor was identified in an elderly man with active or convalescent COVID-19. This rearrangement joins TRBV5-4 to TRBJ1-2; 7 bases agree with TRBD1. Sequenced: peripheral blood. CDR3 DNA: TGTGCCAGCAGCTTCGGACAGGCGCAGGCTAACTATGGCTACACCTTC. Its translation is CASSFGQAQANYGYTF.